This T cell receptor beta chain is drawn from a study of molecular identifiers for immune sequencing clone quantification. For the study at large: In replicates, RNA from around 20,000 or 100,000 naive CD8 cells was divided five ways and four parts were sequenced.

TCRdb independently ran MiXCR on the PCR reads; one entry per CDR3 protein. The repertoire has about 330,000 distinct CDR3 sequences, roughly 23% of them found once; the top ten carry approximately 0.74%. CDR1 is SGHDT and CDR2 is YYEEEE in the germline V gene. Trimming stripped 0 bases from V and 5 bases from J, with 12 bases between. The CDR3 runs 15 residues. The V and J genes are TRBV5-6 and TRBJ1-5; D is unresolved. Sequencing was carried out using naive CD8+ T cells from blood, with Jurkat cell RNA spiked in. Described subset: FACS-sorted CD8+CD4-CCR7+CD45RA+ naive T cells. This TCR was sampled from a human donor in good health. Some libraries in this study had Jurkat cell RNA spiked in. The CDR3 spells CASSLGATGYQPQHF. In DNA form, the CDR3 reads TGTGCCAGCAGCTTGGGTGCGACCGGCTATCAGCCCCAGCATTTT.